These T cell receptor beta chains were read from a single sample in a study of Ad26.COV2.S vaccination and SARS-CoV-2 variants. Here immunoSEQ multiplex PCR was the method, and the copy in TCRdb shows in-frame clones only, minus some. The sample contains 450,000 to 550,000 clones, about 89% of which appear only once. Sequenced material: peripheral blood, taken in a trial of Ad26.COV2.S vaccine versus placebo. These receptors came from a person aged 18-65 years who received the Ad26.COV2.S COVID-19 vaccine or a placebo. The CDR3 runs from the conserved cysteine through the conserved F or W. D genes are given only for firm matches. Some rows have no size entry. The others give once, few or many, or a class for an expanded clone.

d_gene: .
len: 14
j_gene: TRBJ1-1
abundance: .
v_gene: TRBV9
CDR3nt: TGTGCCAGCAGCGGAGACATTGGGAACACTGAAGCTTTCTTT
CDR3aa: CASSGDIGNTEAFF

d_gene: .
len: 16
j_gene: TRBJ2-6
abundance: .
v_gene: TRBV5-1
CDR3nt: TGCGCCAGCAGCTTGGGGCAGAACTCTGGGGCCAACGTCCTGACTTTC
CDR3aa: CASSLGQNSGANVLTF

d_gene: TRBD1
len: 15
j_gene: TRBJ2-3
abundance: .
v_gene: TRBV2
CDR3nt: TGTGCCAGCAGAGGACAGGTTCTAAGCACAGATACGCAGTATTTT
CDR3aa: CASRGQVLSTDTQYF

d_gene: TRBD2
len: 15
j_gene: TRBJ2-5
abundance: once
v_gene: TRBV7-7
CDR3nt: TGTGCTAGCAGCTTAGGAGCAGCGGGAGGAGAGACCCAGTACTTC
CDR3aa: CASSLGAAGGETQYF

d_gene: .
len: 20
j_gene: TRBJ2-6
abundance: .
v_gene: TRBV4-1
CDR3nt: TGCGCCAGCAGCCAAGATCGGCAGGGGCCATCCTCTCAAGGGGCCAACGTCCTGACTTTC
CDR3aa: CASSQDRQGPSSQGANVLTF

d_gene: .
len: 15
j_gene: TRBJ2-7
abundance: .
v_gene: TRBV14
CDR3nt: TGTGCCAGCAGCCAAGGCCGGGGATTAGTCTACGAGCAGTACTTC
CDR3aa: CASSQGRGLVYEQYF

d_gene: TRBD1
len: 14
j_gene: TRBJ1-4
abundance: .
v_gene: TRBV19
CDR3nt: TGTGCCAGTAGTATTGGGACAGTGAATGAAAAACTGTTTTTT
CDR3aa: CASSIGTVNEKLFF

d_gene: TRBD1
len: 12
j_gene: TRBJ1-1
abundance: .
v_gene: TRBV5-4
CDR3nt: TGTGCCAGCAGCAACCACGACAGGGGCGCTTTCTTT
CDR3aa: CASSNHDRGAFF

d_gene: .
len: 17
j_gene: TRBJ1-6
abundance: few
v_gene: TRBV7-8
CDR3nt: TGTGCCAGCAGCAACCCCAACGGGCAGCCGTATAATTCACCCCTCCACTTT
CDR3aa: CASSNPNGQPYNSPLHF

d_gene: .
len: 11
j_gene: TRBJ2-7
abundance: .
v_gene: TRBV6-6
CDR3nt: TGTGCCAGCAGTTATTCGGTTGAGCAGTACTTC
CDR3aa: CASSYSVEQYF

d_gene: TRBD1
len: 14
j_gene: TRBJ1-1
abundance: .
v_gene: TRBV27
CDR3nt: TGTGCCAGCAGTTCTGGGACAGTGAACACTGAAGCTTTCTTT
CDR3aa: CASSSGTVNTEAFF

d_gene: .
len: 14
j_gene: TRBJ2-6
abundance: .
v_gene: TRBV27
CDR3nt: TGTGCCAGCAGTTTACGCTCTGGGGCCAACGTCCTGACTTTC
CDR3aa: CASSLRSGANVLTF

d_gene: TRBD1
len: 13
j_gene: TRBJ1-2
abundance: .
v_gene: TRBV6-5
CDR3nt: TGTGCCAGCAGGTTGACAGGGTTGGTTGGCTACACCTTC
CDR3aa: CASRLTGLVGYTF

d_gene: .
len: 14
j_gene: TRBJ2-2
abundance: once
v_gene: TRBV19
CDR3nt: TGTGCCAGTAGTCTGGGGACGGACACCGGGGAGCTGTTTTTT
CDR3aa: CASSLGTDTGELFF

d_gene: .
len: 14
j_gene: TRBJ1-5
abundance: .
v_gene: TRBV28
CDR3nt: TGTGCCAGCAGATCCCCAGGTAGAAATCAGCCCCAGCATTTT
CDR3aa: CASRSPGRNQPQHF

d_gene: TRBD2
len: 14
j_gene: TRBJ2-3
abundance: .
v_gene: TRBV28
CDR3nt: TGTGCCAGCGGGACTAGCGGTAGCACAGATACGCAGTATTTT
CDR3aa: CASGTSGSTDTQYF

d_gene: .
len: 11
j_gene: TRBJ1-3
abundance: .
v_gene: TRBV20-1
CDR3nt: TGCAGTGCCCCATTGGGAAACACCATATATTTT
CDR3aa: CSAPLGNTIYF

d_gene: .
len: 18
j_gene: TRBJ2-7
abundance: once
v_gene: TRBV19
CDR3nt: TGTGCCAGTAGTATAGTTCTTACCACAGAGTTTTCAACCTACGAGCAGTACTTC
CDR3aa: CASSIVLTTEFSTYEQYF

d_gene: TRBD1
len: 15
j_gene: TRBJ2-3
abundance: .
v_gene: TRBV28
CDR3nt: TGTGCCAGCAGTTTTCTGGGACAGGGCACAGATACGCAGTATTTT
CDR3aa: CASSFLGQGTDTQYF

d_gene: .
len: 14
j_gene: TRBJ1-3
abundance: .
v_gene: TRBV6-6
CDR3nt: TGTGCCAGCATCGCCCGGACATCTGGAAACACCATATATTTT
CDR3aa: CASIARTSGNTIYF

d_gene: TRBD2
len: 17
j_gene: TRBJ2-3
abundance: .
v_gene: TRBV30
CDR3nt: TGTGCCTGGAGTGGATGGGGAGGAAGCGGGGGTTTAGATACGCAGTATTTT
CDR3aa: CAWSGWGGSGGLDTQYF

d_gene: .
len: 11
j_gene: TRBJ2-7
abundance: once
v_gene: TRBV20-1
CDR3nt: TGCAGTGCTGCCAGGGTCGGCGAGCAGTACTTC
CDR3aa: CSAARVGEQYF

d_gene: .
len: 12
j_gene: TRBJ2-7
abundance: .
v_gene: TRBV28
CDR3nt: TGTGCCAGCAGTCCCAAACCCTACGAGCAGTACTTC
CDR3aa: CASSPKPYEQYF

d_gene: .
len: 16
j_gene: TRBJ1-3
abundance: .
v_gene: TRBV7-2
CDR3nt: TGTGCCAGCAGCTACGCAAGCGACAGCTCTGGAAACACCATATATTTT
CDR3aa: CASSYASDSSGNTIYF

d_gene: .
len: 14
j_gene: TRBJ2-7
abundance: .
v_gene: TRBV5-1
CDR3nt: TGCGCCAGCAGCTTGTTACCTAGCTCCTACGAGCAGTACTTC
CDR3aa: CASSLLPSSYEQYF

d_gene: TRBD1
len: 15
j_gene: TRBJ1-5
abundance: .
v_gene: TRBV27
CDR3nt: TGTGCCAGCGGAATGTTGTCAGGGGGTGGTCAGCCCCAGCATTTT
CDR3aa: CASGMLSGGGQPQHF

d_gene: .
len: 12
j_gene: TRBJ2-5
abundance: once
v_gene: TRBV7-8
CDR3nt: TGTGCCAGCAGCCAAGTCTCTGTGGCCCAGTACTTC
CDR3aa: CASSQVSVAQYF

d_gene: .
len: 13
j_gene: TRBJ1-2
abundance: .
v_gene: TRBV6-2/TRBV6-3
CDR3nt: TGTGCCAGCAGTTTCACACTGAACTATGGCTACACCTTC
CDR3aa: CASSFTLNYGYTF